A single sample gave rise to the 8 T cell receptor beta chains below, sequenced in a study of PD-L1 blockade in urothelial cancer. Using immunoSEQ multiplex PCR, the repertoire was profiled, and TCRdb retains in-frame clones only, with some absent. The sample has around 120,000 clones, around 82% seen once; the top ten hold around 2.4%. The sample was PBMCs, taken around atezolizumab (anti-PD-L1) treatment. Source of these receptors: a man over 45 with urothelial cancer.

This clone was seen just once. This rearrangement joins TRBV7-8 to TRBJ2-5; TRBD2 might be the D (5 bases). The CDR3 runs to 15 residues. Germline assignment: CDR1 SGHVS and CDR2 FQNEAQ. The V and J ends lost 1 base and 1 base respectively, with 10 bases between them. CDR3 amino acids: CASSLVGSAQETQYF. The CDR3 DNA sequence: TGTGCCAGCAGCTTAGTTGGTAGCGCCCAAGAGACCCAGTACTTC. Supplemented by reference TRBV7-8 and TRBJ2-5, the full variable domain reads GAGVSQSPRYKVAKRGQDVALRCDPISGHVSLFWYQQALGQGPEFLTYFQNEAQLDKSGLPSDRFFAERPEGSVSTLKIQRTQQEDSAVYLCASSLVGSAQETQYFGPGTRLLVL.

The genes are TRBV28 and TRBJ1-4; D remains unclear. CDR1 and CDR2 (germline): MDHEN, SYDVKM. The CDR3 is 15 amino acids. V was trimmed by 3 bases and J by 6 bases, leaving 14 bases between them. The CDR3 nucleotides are TGTGCCAGCAGTTTTTCAAGCGGCGGGGATGAAAAACTGTTTTTT. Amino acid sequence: CASSFSSGGDEKLFF.

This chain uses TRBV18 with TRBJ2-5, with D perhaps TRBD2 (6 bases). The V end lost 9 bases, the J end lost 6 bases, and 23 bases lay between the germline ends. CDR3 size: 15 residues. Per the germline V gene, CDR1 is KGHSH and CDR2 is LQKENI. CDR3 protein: CASLRDFTYGQTQYF. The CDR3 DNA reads TGTGCCAGTCTCCGGGACTTCACATACGGACAGACCCAGTACTTC.

The CDR3 DNA reads as TGTGCCAGCTCACAGGACAGGGGGCCTAAGACCCAGTACTTC. This encodes CASSQDRGPKTQYF. V and J are TRBV18 and TRBJ2-5; 11 bases map to TRBD1. The CDR3 spans 14 residues. Germline CDR1 is KGHSH and CDR2 is LQKENI. V gave up 4 bases and J gave up 6 bases; unmatched junction bases: 4.

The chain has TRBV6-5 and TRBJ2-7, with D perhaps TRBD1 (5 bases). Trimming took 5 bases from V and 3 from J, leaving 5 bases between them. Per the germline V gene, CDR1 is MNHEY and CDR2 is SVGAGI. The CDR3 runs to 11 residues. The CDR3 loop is CASSDSYEQYF. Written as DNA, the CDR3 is TGTGCCAGCAGTGACAGCTACGAGCAGTACTTC.

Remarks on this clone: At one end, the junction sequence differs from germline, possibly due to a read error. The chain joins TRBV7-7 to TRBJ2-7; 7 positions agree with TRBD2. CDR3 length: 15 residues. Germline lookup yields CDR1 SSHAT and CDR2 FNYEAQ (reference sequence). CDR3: CASSLAGGPGDEQYF. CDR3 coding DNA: TGTGCTAGCAGCTTAGCGGGTGGCCCGGGGGATGAGCAGTACTTC.

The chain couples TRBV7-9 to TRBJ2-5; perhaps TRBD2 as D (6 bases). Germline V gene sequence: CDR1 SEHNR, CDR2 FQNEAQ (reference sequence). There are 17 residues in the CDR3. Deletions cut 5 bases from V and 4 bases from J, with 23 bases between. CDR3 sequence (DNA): TGTGCCAGCAGCCCCGGTCGAACATCGGACTACGGAGAGACCCAGTACTTC. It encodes CASSPGRTSDYGETQYF.

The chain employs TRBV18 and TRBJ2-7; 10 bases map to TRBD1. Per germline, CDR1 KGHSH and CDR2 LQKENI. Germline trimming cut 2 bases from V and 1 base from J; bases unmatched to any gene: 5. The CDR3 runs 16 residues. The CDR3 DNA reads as TGTGCCAGCTCACCATACCGGGACAGGGGATCCTACGAGCAGTACTTC. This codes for CASSPYRDRGSYEQYF.